The 25 T cell receptor beta chains presented below share a single source sample, sequenced in a study of regulatory T cells in long-lasting Graves disease. In building TCR beta libraries, iRepertoire HTBI primers were used together with Arm-PCR of CDR3 regions. TCRdb independently ran MiXCR on the multiplex PCR reads; one entry per CDR3 protein. The sample lists hundreds of thousands of distinct CDR3 sequences, roughly 15% occurring once. Stated time point: newly diagnosed GD, antithyroid drugs for less than 3 months. RNA isolated from PBMCs was used to make the TCR library. The sample was also reused in another study, on T cells in Graves' hyperthyroidism and ophthalmopathy.

Source: peripheral blood mononuclear cells (PBMCs), taken at new diagnosis, from a patient treated with antithyroid drugs. The receptors derive from a woman in her thirties with Graves disease.

This clonotype was counted ten times or more. The chain is built from TRBV12-3 or TRBV12-4 and TRBJ2-7; 12 bases agree with TRBD2. V shed 2 bases, J shed 0 bases, and the junction held 2 bases outside the gene matches. The CDR3 sequence is 16 residues long. CDR3 coding DNA: TGTGCCAGCAGTTTACGACTAGCGGGAGACTCCTACGAGCAGTACTTC. Amino acids: CASSLRLAGDSYEQYF.

This clonotype was observed at least ten times. The chain recombines TRBV7-9 with TRBJ1-1; D is uncertain. Trimming removed 2 bases from V and 2 bases from J, with 9 bases in between. Germline CDR1 SEHNR, CDR2 FQNEAQ (reference sequence). The CDR3 has 14 amino acids. The CDR3 sequence: CASSLRVGNTEAFF. CDR3 coding DNA: TGTGCCAGCAGCTTAAGGGTTGGAAACACTGAAGCTTTCTTT.

This clonotype was seen a handful of times. This rearrangement joins TRBV6-1 to TRBJ1-5, with 10 nucleotides matching TRBD1. The germline gives CDR1 MNHNS, CDR2 SASEGT. The V and J ends lost 5 bases and 9 bases, in that order; junction bases with no gene match: 19. This CDR3 has 18 amino acids. CDR3 protein: CASSTLSKTGGYVRPQHF. In DNA, the CDR3 is TGTGCCAGCAGTACCCTCAGCAAGACAGGGGGCTACGTTCGGCCCCAGCATTTT.

This clonotype was counted ten times or more. The genes are TRBV29-1 and TRBJ1-2, with 9 bases that match TRBD1. The V and J ends lost 6 bases and 4 bases, in that order; junction bases with no gene match: 12. CDR3 size: 15 residues. The germline V gene has CDR1 SQVTM and CDR2 ANQGSEA. CDR3 in DNA: TGCAGCGTGGACGGAGGGGGACAGGGAGTCTATGGCTACACCTTC. Protein sequence: CSVDGGGQGVYGYTF.

The sample holds a few counts of this clonotype. V usage is TRBV6-5 and J usage is TRBJ1-3; D may be TRBD1 (5 bases). Germline lookup yields CDR1 MNHEY and CDR2 SVGAGI. The V end lost 2 bases, the J end lost 0 bases, and 11 bases lay between the germline ends. The CDR3 has 16 amino acids. The CDR3 loop reads CASSYTGRVSGNTIYF. The CDR3, as DNA: TGTGCCAGCAGTTACACAGGACGGGTCTCTGGAAACACCATATATTTT.

This clonotype was observed a handful of times. The chain joins TRBV7-2 to TRBJ2-1; no reliable D call. V lost 2 bases, J lost 6 bases, and 14 bases lay in between. Looked up from germline, CDR1 is SGHTA and CDR2 is FQGNSA. This CDR3 spans 15 amino acids. Here the CDR3 DNA reads TGTGCCAGCAGCTTACTAGACCTTTTGAGCAATGAGCAGTTCTTC. Residues: CASSLLDLLSNEQFF.

This clonotype appeared many times. The chain has TRBV7-2 and TRBJ2-5, with D unclear. Germline CDR1 reads SGHTA; CDR2 reads FQGNSA. The CDR3 contains 13 residues. The germline V and J ends were trimmed by 1 base and 5 bases, with 8 bases remaining between them. Here the CDR3 reads CASSLGPGETQYF. As DNA, the CDR3 is TGTGCCAGCAGCTTAGGCCCTGGGGAGACCCAGTACTTC.

The genes are TRBV19 and TRBJ1-2, with 11 nucleotides matching TRBD1. CDR1 and CDR2 from the germline V gene are LNHDA and SQIVND (reference sequence). Trimming cost V 6 bases and J 6 bases; bases outside gene matches: 6. The CDR3 runs 14 residues. CDR3 protein: CASRDRGRRDGYTF. The CDR3 nucleotides read TGTGCCAGTAGGGACAGGGGGCGCCGGGATGGCTACACCTTC.

The V and J genes are TRBV5-1 and TRBJ2-1; 9 positions match TRBD2. Germline CDR1 is SGHRS and CDR2 is YFSETQ. V shed 9 bases and J 5 bases; nucleotides not matched to a gene: 12. The CDR3 length is 15 residues. DNA for the CDR3: TGCGCCACCACCACCGGGACTAGCACAAACAATGAGCAGTTCTTC. This sequence encodes CATTTGTSTNNEQFF. The full variable domain, in which reference TRBV5-1 and TRBJ2-1 provide the parts outside the CDR3, is KAGVTQTPRYLIKTRGQQVTLSCSPISGHRSVSWYQQTPGQGLQFLFEYFSETQRNKGNFPGRFSGRQFSNSRSEMNVSTLELGDSALYLCATTTGTSTNNEQFFGPGTRLTVL.

Remarks on this clonotype: The junction does not match germline at one end; this may be a read error. The rearrangement links TRBV24-1 to TRBJ2-3, with 10 bases matching TRBD2. Germline CDR1 and CDR2: KGHDR and SFDVKD. The CDR3 loop spans 14 amino acids. The DNA for the CDR3 is TGTGCCACCAAAAGCGGGAGGGCGGCAGATACGCGGTATTTT. Its translation: CATKSGRAADTRYF.

As concerns this clonotype: This may stem from a read error, because a much larger clone lies one nucleotide away. The V and J genes are TRBV6-1 and TRBJ1-1; D is possibly TRBD1 (5 bases). This CDR3 is built from 14 residues. V gave up 5 bases and J gave up 2 bases, with 12 bases separating them. In germline, CDR1 is MNHNS, CDR2 SASEGT. CDR3 sequence: CASSRGTANTEAFF. The CDR3 region has the DNA TGTGCCAGCAGTCGGGGGACCGCTAACACTGAAGCTTTCTTT.

This clonotype has a count of ten or more. The rearrangement links TRBV19 to TRBJ2-7; the match to TRBD2 covers 7 bases. The trim removed 8 bases at V and 5 bases at J, leaving 3 bases unmatched. Germline-derived CDR1 and CDR2 are LNHDA and SQIVND (reference sequence). This CDR3 comprises 11 residues. The CDR3 DNA follows: TGTGCCAGTTGCGGGAGCCACGAGCAGTACTTC. The encoded protein is CASCGSHEQYF.

At least ten counts were recorded for this clonotype. The chain links TRBV7-9 to TRBJ1-1; unclear D gene. CDR3 size: 12 residues. With 11 bases removed from V and 0 bases from J, the gap between germline ends came to 10 bases. CDR1 and CDR2 (germline): SEHNR, FQNEAQ (reference sequence). The CDR3, as DNA: TGTGCCTGGAGTGTAATGAACACTGAAGCTTTCTTT. This sequence encodes CAWSVMNTEAFF.

This clonotype was counted between two and nine times. The rearrangement joins TRBV27 to TRBJ1-4, with D unclear. The germline V gene encodes CDR1 MNHEY and CDR2 SMNVEV (reference sequence). The ends were cut back, 5 bases at V and 0 bases at J, with 22 bases in the middle. The CDR3 spans 19 residues. In nucleotides, the CDR3 is TGTGCCAGCAGTCCATGGACGGGGTCTCAAGTTGCAACTAATGAAAAACTGTTTTTT. It encodes CASSPWTGSQVATNEKLFF.

The chain recombines TRBV2 with TRBJ1-2; 8 bases fit TRBD1. The germline CDR1 and CDR2 sequences are SNHLY and FYNNEI. The CDR3 has 15 residues. Trimming took 6 bases from V and 3 from J; bases not matched to a gene: 9. CDR3: CASRDRDRPYYGYTF. The DNA for the CDR3 is TGTGCCAGCAGGGACCGGGACAGGCCCTACTATGGCTACACCTTC. Full variable domain (missing parts from reference TRBV2 and TRBJ1-2): EPEVTQTPSHQVTQMGQEVILRCVPISNHLYFYWYRQILGQKVEFLVSFYNNEISEKSEIFDDQFSVERPDGSNFTLKIRSTKLEDSAMYFCASRDRDRPYYGYTFGSGTRLTVV.

V gene TRBV24-1 combines with J gene TRBJ2-1; D ambiguous. Germline CDR1 is KGHDR and CDR2 is SFDVKD. With 5 bases removed from V and 2 bases from J, the gap between germline ends came to 9 bases. The CDR3 spans 14 residues. Written as DNA, the CDR3 is TGTGCCACCAGTGCTCAAGGAACCTACAATGAGCAGTTCTTC. This translates into CATSAQGTYNEQFF.

This clonotype has ten or more counts. The chain joins TRBV9 to TRBJ1-2; D call uncertain. V lost 3 bases, J lost 8 bases, and 17 bases lay in between. The CDR3 is made up of 14 amino acids. Per germline, CDR1 SGDLS and CDR2 YYNGEE. The CDR3 loop is CASSDRTASQGYTF. CDR3 coding DNA: TGTGCCAGCAGCGACCGGACGGCGTCCCAGGGCTACACCTTC.

The CDR3 bases are TGCAGTCGCGAGGGCAGGGGGCGCGTTTTGACTGAAGCTTTCTTT. It codes for CSREGRGRVLTEAFF. This rearrangement joins TRBV20-1 to TRBJ1-1; TRBD1 matches at 8 bases. V lost 8 bases and J lost 5; bases outside the gene matches: 16. The V gene's germline CDR1 is DFQATT and CDR2 SNEGSKA (reference sequence). The CDR3 has 15 amino acids.

This clonotype was recorded at least ten times. The chain carries TRBV2 and TRBJ1-1; the D gene is possibly TRBD1 (5 bases). This CDR3 has 14 residues. Germline values: CDR1 SNHLY, CDR2 FYNNEI. Trimming stripped 1 base from V and 1 base from J, with 7 bases between. The CDR3, as DNA: TGTGCCAGCAGTGAAGGACAGCCGAACACTGAAGCTTTCTTT. Protein sequence: CASSEGQPNTEAFF. The full variable domain, its missing parts supplied by reference TRBV2 and TRBJ1-1, is EPEVTQTPSHQVTQMGQEVILRCVPISNHLYFYWYRQILGQKVEFLVSFYNNEISEKSEIFDDQFSVERPDGSNFTLKIRSTKLEDSAMYFCASSEGQPNTEAFFGQGTRLTVV.

The V and J genes are TRBV18 and TRBJ2-4; TRBD1 might be the D (6 bases). The CDR3 totals 15 residues. Trimming removed 3 bases from V and 5 bases from J, with 14 bases in between. Germline CDR1 reads KGHSH; CDR2 reads LQKENI. The CDR3 region has the DNA TGTGCCAGCTCACCCCGATCGACAGGTGAAAACATTCAGTACTTC. It codes for CASSPRSTGENIQYF.

The chain has TRBV6-2 or TRBV6-3 and TRBJ2-3, with D maybe TRBD2 (6 bases). Germline V gene lookup returns CDR1 MNHEY and CDR2 SVGEGT. V was trimmed by 5 bases and J by 6 bases, leaving 30 bases between them. This CDR3 is built from 19 residues. For the CDR3, the DNA is TGTGCCAGCAGTGAAGCGGTGGGGCGGGGACTTTCATCGTGGGATACGCAGTATTTT. Protein: CASSEAVGRGLSSWDTQYF.

The rearrangement links TRBV19 to TRBJ1-4; unclear D gene. CDR3 length: 14 amino acids. V lost 1 base and J 7 bases, leaving 10 bases between the germline ends. CDR1 and CDR2 (germline): LNHDA, SQIVND (reference sequence). CDR3 residues: CASSIGVGTEKLFF. In DNA form, the CDR3 reads TGTGCCAGTAGTATAGGGGTCGGTACTGAAAAACTGTTTTTT.

CDR3 in DNA: TGTGCCAGCGGGAGCCCTAGCACAGATACGCAGTATTTT. Its protein product is CASGSPSTDTQYF. This rearrangement joins TRBV5-6 to TRBJ2-3, with a tentative D call TRBD2 (5 bases). The CDR3 consists of 13 residues. The V end lost 7 bases, the J end lost 0 bases, and 9 bases lay between the germline ends. Germline V lookup: CDR1 SGHDT, CDR2 YYEEEE.

This clonotype was seen more than once but under ten times. The V and J genes are TRBV7-9 and TRBJ2-3, with D hard to call. CDR1 SEHNR and CDR2 FQNEAQ come from the germline V gene (reference sequence). V dropped 7 bases and J dropped 4 bases, with 9 bases sitting between them. This CDR3 has 12 amino acids. The CDR3 DNA sequence: TGTGCCAGCACCCTGCAGGCAGATACGCAGTATTTT. This gives the protein CASTLQADTQYF. Based on the CDR3 plus reference TRBV7-9 and TRBJ2-3, the full variable domain is DTGVSQNPRHKITKRGQNVTFRCDPISEHNRLYWYRQTLGQGPEFLTYFQNEAQLEKSRLLSDRFSAERPKGSFSTLEIQRTEQGDSAMYLCASTLQADTQYFGPGTRLTVL.

This clonotype turned up a few times. The chain couples TRBV9 to TRBJ2-3; the D gene is possibly TRBD2 (5 bases). Between the trimmed V and J ends, which lost 0 bases and 6 bases, there was a span of 11 bases. Per germline, CDR1 SGDLS and CDR2 YYNGEE. The CDR3 totals 14 residues. CDR3 protein: CASSVGSTGDTQYF. Here the CDR3 DNA reads TGTGCCAGCAGCGTAGGCTCAACGGGGGATACGCAGTATTTT.